The 3 T cell receptor beta chains below all came from one sample that was sequenced in a study of blood T cells in healthy people across ages. With a J-beta primer mix and a sample-barcoded 5' primer, a second PCR ran 7 to 11 cycles. TCRdb processed the 5' RACE reads anew with MiXCR; each CDR3 protein has one entry. The repertoire includes about 970,000 distinct CDR3 sequences, roughly 47% of them detected once, and 20% to 25% sits in the top ten. The source material was blood. The receptor source for this set is a woman in her sixties or seventies in good health.

The chain recombines TRBV7-9 with TRBJ2-1; possibly TRBD1 or TRBD2 for D (5 bases each). With 6 bases removed from V and 13 bases from J, the gap between germline ends came to 16 bases. This CDR3 spans 12 amino acids. CDR1 is SEHNR, CDR2 FQNEAQ, per germline (reference sequence). The CDR3 nucleotides read TGTGCCAGCAGGAGGGGTAGTGAGACCCAGTTCTTC. Its translation is CASRRGSETQFF.

In this sample, this clonotype turned up once. The J gene is TRBJ2-3, the V gene TRBV20-1; 8 bases are shared with TRBD2. From germline, CDR1 is DFQATT and CDR2 SNEGSKA (reference sequence). CDR3 length: 14 residues. The ends lost 2 bases at V and 7 bases at J; junction bases unmatched: 8. The chain's CDR3 is CSARTGRAVNTQYF. The CDR3 DNA reads as TGCAGTGCTAGAACCGGGAGGGCCGTTAATACGCAGTATTTT.

The rearrangement joins TRBV4-1 to TRBJ2-2; TRBD2 matches 10 bases. The CDR3 has 17 amino acids. CDR1 and CDR2 from the germline V gene are MGHRA and YSYEKL. V was clipped by 4 bases and J by 6 bases; unmatched bases: 11. CDR3: CASSRGPGTSVSGELFF. CDR3 bases: TGCGCCAGCAGCCGGGGACCAGGGACTAGCGTCTCCGGGGAGCTGTTTTTT.